The rows below give T cell receptor beta chains drawn from one sample of a study of T-cell memory formation after mild COVID-19. TCRdb reanalysed the 5' RACE reads using MiXCR and keeps one entry per CDR3 protein. The repertoire consists of fewer than 300,000 distinct CDR3 sequences, with under 20% occurring once and the leading ten covering 20% to 25%. The sequenced material came from PBMCs or a T cell subset sorted from them (not recorded which). These receptors all stem from a man younger than 35 who had mild COVID-19 (a few samples of this study predate the infection). Cell type and time point are not known. Both conserved end residues are part of each CDR3.

TRBV5-1	TRBJ2-7	CASSDQTGAYEQYF
TRBV7-2	TRBJ1-6	CASSGRTGSQSPLHF
TRBV5-3	TRBJ2-7	CARSWRGRHYEQYF
TRBV10-3	TRBJ2-2	CAISKDLTGELFF
TRBV7-8	TRBJ1-4	CASSSTARSNVFF
TRBV5-1	TRBJ1-3	CASSLGLRGPSGNTIYF
TRBV4-2	TRBJ1-5	CASRPDTLNSNQPQHF
TRBV7-2	TRBJ2-2	CASSLATQAHTGELFF
TRBV20-1	TRBJ1-4	CSASSGGEKLFF
TRBV7-9	TRBJ2-7	CASSAGLAGYEQYF
TRBV21-1	TRBJ1-1	CASSNTGEVRVFGNTEAFF
TRBV5-1	TRBJ2-2	CASTPAGGTGELFF
TRBV10-3	TRBJ1-1	CAISESEWGLGNTEAFF
TRBV15	TRBJ2-1	CATSNHTSSYNEQFF
TRBV29-1	TRBJ2-1	CSVEGTFTSNEQSF
TRBV12-3/TRBV12-4	TRBJ2-1	CASTTQRGDQFF
TRBV20-1	TRBJ2-2	CSAKGVLTGELFF
TRBV5-1	TRBJ2-1	CASSLSAQYNEQFF
TRBV5-1	TRBJ2-3	CASSLDSGGNADTQYF
TRBV4-3	TRBJ2-5	CASSQVRRGQETQYF
TRBV6-2/TRBV6-3	TRBJ2-2	CASSWARTTNTGELFF
TRBV7-2	TRBJ1-1	CASSSRTGEGEAFF
TRBV6-2/TRBV6-3	TRBJ1-1	CASSTHPYWPTGPPYQKGAFF
TRBV20-1	TRBJ1-6	CSAQGNNSPLHF
TRBV27	TRBJ2-3	CASSAGQGPDTQYF
TRBV20-1	TRBJ2-3	CSARGVGGEGLDTQYF
TRBV5-1	TRBJ2-3	CASSQGLDRLADTQYF
TRBV6-5	TRBJ1-2	CASSYSGLTGGYTF
TRBV6-6	TRBJ2-3	CASSNWGQGPPLLYF
TRBV29-1	TRBJ2-2	CSVDWGAGELFF